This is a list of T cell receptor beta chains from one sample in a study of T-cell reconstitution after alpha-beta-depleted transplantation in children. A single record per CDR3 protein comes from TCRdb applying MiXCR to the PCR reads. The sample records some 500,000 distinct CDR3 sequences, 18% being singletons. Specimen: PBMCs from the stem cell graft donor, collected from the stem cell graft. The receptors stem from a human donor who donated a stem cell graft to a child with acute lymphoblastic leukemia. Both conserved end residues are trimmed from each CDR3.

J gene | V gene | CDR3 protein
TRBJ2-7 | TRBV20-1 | SARTLQESSYEQY
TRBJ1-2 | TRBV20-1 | TPADVHGYT
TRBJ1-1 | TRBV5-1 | ASSLEQMFTEAF
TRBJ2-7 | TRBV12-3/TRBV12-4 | ASSLKAITYEQY
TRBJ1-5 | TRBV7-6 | ASSLTVGGDHQPQH
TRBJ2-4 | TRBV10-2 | ASSESGGAKNIQY
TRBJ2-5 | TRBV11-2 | ASSFSTAQETQY
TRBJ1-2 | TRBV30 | AWTEGGTLPGYGYT
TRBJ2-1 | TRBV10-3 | ATSGTGGPNEQF
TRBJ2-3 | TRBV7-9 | ASSSLAGGRTDTQY
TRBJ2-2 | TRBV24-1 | ATSDLLASRLF
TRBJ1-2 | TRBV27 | ASSFGEKYGYT
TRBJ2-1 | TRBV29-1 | SGVLAGEAEQF
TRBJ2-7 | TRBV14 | ASSATGVGVYAALEQY
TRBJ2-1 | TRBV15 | ATRLAGGPELVNEQF
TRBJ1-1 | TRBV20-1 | STRRGNTEAF
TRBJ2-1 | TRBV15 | ATSSGLADNEQF
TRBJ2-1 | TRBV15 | ATSSQWGFGSSYNEQF